This is a list of T cell receptor beta chains from one sample in a study of patients with pleural tuberculosis. TCRdb independently ran MiXCR on the reads; one entry per CDR3 protein. Of 29,000 or so distinct CDR3 sequences listed, 18% are singletons. The specimen was peripheral blood. These TCRs come from a human donor with pleural tuberculosis. CDR3s include the opening cysteine and the closing phenylalanine or tryptophan. The order of the fields is V gene, clone size, D gene, J gene, CDR3 protein, CDR3 DNA. D genes are given only for firm matches. For some rows the clone size is stated as once, few or many, or as a class when expanded; others skip it.

TRBV24-1	many	TRBD1	TRBJ1-2	CATSDPRQGGYTF	TGTGCCACCAGTGACCCGCGACAGGGAGGCTACACCTTC
TRBV20-1	medium-sized	-	TRBJ1-1	CSARDQGNTEAFF	TGCAGTGCTAGAGACCAGGGGAACACTGAAGCTTTCTTT
TRBV5-5	many	-	TRBJ1-5	CASSIRPNQPQHF	TGTGCCAGCAGCATCAGACCTAATCAGCCCCAGCATTTT
TRBV3-1	many	-	TRBJ2-5	CASSQEGWTQYF	TGTGCCAGCAGCCAGGAAGGATGGACCCAGTACTTC
TRBV28	medium-sized	TRBD1	TRBJ1-1	CASIRTGLSEAFF	TGTGCCAGCATTAGGACAGGGCTGTCTGAAGCTTTCTTT
TRBV10-3	many	TRBD2	TRBJ2-1	CAISDALAGTSYNEQFF	TGTGCCATCAGTGACGCGTTAGCGGGAACATCCTACAATGAGCAGTTCTTC
TRBV7-9	-	-	TRBJ1-5	CASSKGNQPQHF	TGTGCCAGCAGCAAAGGAAATCAGCCCCAGCATTTT
TRBV5-6	many	-	TRBJ1-1	CASSLLDSPVAEAFF	TGTGCCAGCAGTTTACTGGACAGCCCCGTTGCTGAAGCTTTCTTT
TRBV4-1	-	TRBD1	TRBJ2-3	CASSQDRAGTGTTDTQYF	TGCGCCAGCAGCCAAGATAGGGCGGGGACAGGGACCACAGATACGCAGTATTTC
TRBV28	-	TRBD2	TRBJ2-3	CASAPGGLKASTDTQYF	TGTGCCAGCGCCCCGGGGGGGTTAAAAGCTAGCACAGATACACAGTATTTT
TRBV29-1	many	-	TRBJ1-2	CSVEDNYGYTF	TGCAGCGTTGAAGATAACTATGGCTACACCTTC
TRBV2	many	-	TRBJ1-2	CASRGGAIYGYTF	TGTGCCAGCCGTGGAGGGGCAATCTATGGCTACACCTTC
TRBV7-2	many	-	TRBJ2-5	CASSLAIDETQYF	TGTGCCAGCAGCTTAGCTATTGATGAGACCCAGTACTTC
TRBV6-1	many	-	TRBJ2-5	CASSWLDSVTQYF	TGTGCCAGCAGTTGGTTGGACAGTGTGACCCAGTACTTC
TRBV20-1	many	TRBD1	TRBJ2-7	CSARETGGFYEQYF	TGCAGTGCCCGCGAGACAGGGGGTTTCTACGAGCAGTACTTC
TRBV28	medium-sized	-	TRBJ1-5	CASGVEQPQHF	TGTGCCAGCGGAGTTGAGCAGCCCCAGCATTTT
TRBV2	many	TRBD1	TRBJ1-5	CASSEMGTGRQPQHF	TGTGCCAGCAGCGAAATGGGGACAGGGAGGCAGCCCCAGCATTTT
TRBV6-1	medium-sized	-	TRBJ2-3	CASSSIPLGTDTQYF	TGTGCCAGCAGTTCTATTCCTTTGGGCACAGATACGCAGTATTTT
TRBV2	many	-	TRBJ1-5	CASSESNQPQHF	TGTGCCAGCAGTGAAAGCAATCAGCCCCAGCATTTT
TRBV6-1	medium-sized	TRBD1	TRBJ2-7	CASSTPGQGGVEQYF	TGTGCCAGCAGTACTCCGGGACAGGGGGGTGTCGAGCAGTACTTC
TRBV5-6	many	TRBD1	TRBJ1-2	CASSSTGVYGYTF	TGTGCCAGCAGCTCAACAGGGGTCTATGGCTACACCTTC
TRBV3-1	many	TRBD2	TRBJ2-1	CASRPLLAGGRFDEQFF	TGTGCCAGCAGACCATTGCTAGCGGGAGGGCGGTTCGATGAGCAGTTCTTC
TRBV10-3	many	TRBD1	TRBJ2-1	CATYGTGGQGSHEQFF	TGTGCCACCTACGGTACCGGGGGACAGGGTTCCCATGAGCAGTTCTTC
TRBV20-1	many	TRBD2	TRBJ2-5	CSADALERELSETQYF	TGCAGTGCTGATGCCCTCGAGCGGGAGTTGTCAGAGACCCAGTACTTC
TRBV6-1	medium-sized	-	TRBJ1-1	CASSVRGASTEAFF	TGTGCCAGCAGTGTCCGGGGGGCTAGCACTGAAGCTTTCTTT
TRBV3-1	-	-	TRBJ1-1	CASSQDSYRSNAEAFF	TGTGCCAGCAGCCAAGATTCGTACAGGTCGAACGCTGAAGCCTTCTTT
TRBV6-1	medium-sized	-	TRBJ1-2	CASSVPGRANYGYTF	TGTGCCAGCAGTGTACCGGGGAGAGCTAACTATGGCTACACCTTC
TRBV4-1	-	-	TRBJ2-7	CASSRWGLYEQYF	TGCGCCAGCAGCCGTTGGGGACTCTACGAGCAGTACTTC
TRBV20-1	many	-	TRBJ2-7	CSARDLQSSYEQYF	TGCAGTGCTAGAGATTTACAGAGCTCCTACGAGCAGTACTTC
TRBV20-1	medium-sized	-	TRBJ2-7	CSALGQYEQYF	TGCAGTGCTCTAGGACAGTACGAGCAGTACTTC
TRBV18	many	-	TRBJ2-7	CASSATSFSYEQYF	TGTGCCAGCTCCGCAACCTCCTTCTCCTACGAGCAGTACTTC
TRBV25-1	medium-sized	TRBD1	TRBJ1-1	CASSYRGRYAEAFF	TGTGCCAGCAGTTACAGGGGGCGGTATGCTGAAGCTTTCTTT
TRBV20-1	many	TRBD2	TRBJ2-3	CSALTSGRDTQYF	TGCAGTGCTCTGACTAGCGGGAGGGATACGCAGTATTTT
TRBV6-6	many	TRBD2	TRBJ2-7	CASSYYQRGQYEQYF	TGTGCCAGCAGTTACTACCAGCGGGGGCAATACGAGCAGTACTTC
TRBV7-9	many	-	TRBJ1-5	CASSLDTGNQPQHF	TGTGCCAGCAGCTTAGATACAGGCAATCAGCCCCAGCATTTT
TRBV28	many	TRBD2	TRBJ2-3	CASSPTSGRSTDTQYF	TGTGCCAGCAGCCCCACTAGCGGTAGAAGCACAGATACGCAGTATTTT
TRBV4-3	many	-	TRBJ1-5	CASSQARNQPQHF	TGCGCCAGCAGCCAAGCCAGGAATCAGCCCCAGCATTTT
TRBV13	many	-	TRBJ2-3	CASSLAVSTDTQYF	TGTGCCAGCAGCTTAGCAGTTTCCACAGATACGCAGTATTTT
TRBV4-1	once	-	TRBJ2-2	CSSSQESTWELFF	TGCTCCAGCAGCCAAGAGAGCACCTGGGAGCTGTTTTTT
TRBV3-1	many	-	TRBJ2-1	CASSQDGRYNEQFF	TGTGCCAGCAGCCAAGATGGAAGATACAATGAGCAGTTCTTC
TRBV6-6	many	TRBD1	TRBJ2-7	CASSYSPGQGSYEQYF	TGTGCCAGCAGTTACTCGCCGGGACAGGGTTCCTACGAGCAGTACTTC
TRBV12-3/TRBV12-4	many	TRBD2	TRBJ2-3	CASSSPSGKTDTQYF	TGTGCCAGCAGCTCCCCCAGCGGGAAGACAGATACGCAGTATTTT
TRBV20-1	many	TRBD2	TRBJ2-7	CSARKDGTRYEQYF	TGCAGTGCTAGAAAAGATGGGACTAGATACGAGCAGTACTTC
TRBV4-1	many	-	TRBJ2-7	CASSQAGSFSYEQYF	TGCGCCAGCAGCCAAGCAGGTAGCTTTTCCTACGAGCAGTACTTC
TRBV6-1	many	TRBD2	TRBJ2-7	CASRTLTSGDRYEQYF	TGTGCCAGCAGAACGTTGACTAGCGGGGACCGCTACGAGCAGTACTTC
TRBV2	many	-	TRBJ2-1	CASQPDVYSVHDEQFF	TGTGCCAGCCAACCAGACGTGTATAGCGTGCACGATGAGCAGTTCTTC
TRBV6-1	many	TRBD1	TRBJ1-1	CASSERQGLVGEAFF	TGTGCCAGCAGTGAACGACAGGGGTTAGTCGGTGAAGCTTTCTTT
TRBV18	many	TRBD1	TRBJ1-4	CASSPRDRGMQLFF	TGTGCCAGCTCACCAAGGGACAGGGGAATGCAACTGTTTTTT
TRBV10-1	many	TRBD2	TRBJ2-5	CASSETSEEGETQYF	TGCGCCAGCAGTGAGACTAGCGAGGAGGGAGAGACCCAGTACTTC
TRBV28	-	TRBD1	TRBJ1-5	CASSFRDRIPYQPQHF	TGTGCCAGCAGTTTCCGGGACAGGATACCTTATCAGCCCCAGCATTTT
TRBV10-3	-	-	TRBJ2-7	CAISESQQGINEQYF	TGTGCCATCAGTGAGTCTCAACAGGGAATCAACGAGCAGTACTTC
TRBV5-1	many	-	TRBJ2-1	CASSPPADEQFF	TGCGCCAGCAGTCCCCCGGCGGATGAGCAGTTCTTC
TRBV7-6	many	-	TRBJ2-7	CASSLSAISYEQYF	TGTGCCAGCAGCTTAAGTGCGATAAGCTACGAGCAGTACTTC
TRBV6-2/TRBV6-3	many	TRBD2	TRBJ2-1	CASSTSGGRIEQFF	TGTGCCAGCAGTACTAGCGGGGGACGCATTGAGCAGTTCTTC
TRBV7-2	many	TRBD2	TRBJ2-1	CASSRLALNEQFF	TGTGCCAGCAGCAGACTAGCCCTCAATGAGCAGTTCTTC
TRBV4-1	many	TRBD2	TRBJ2-3	CASSLQRERTDTQYF	TGCGCCAGCAGCCTACAGCGGGAGAGAACAGATACGCAGTATTTT
TRBV2	-	-	TRBJ1-1	CVSSYGQFDSKAFF	TGTGTCAGCAGTTACGGACAGTTTGATTCGAAAGCTTTCTTT
TRBV6-6	-	-	TRBJ1-5	CASREYGYSNQPQHF	TGCGCCAGCAGGGAATACGGTTATAGCAATCAGCCCCAGCATTTT
TRBV19	many	-	TRBJ2-5	CASSFKWLGAETQYF	TGTGCCAGTAGTTTTAAGTGGCTTGGAGCAGAGACCCAGTACTTC